A single sample gave rise to the 25 T cell receptor beta chains below, sequenced in a study of blood T cells in healthy people across ages. Combining a sample-barcoded 5' primer with a J-beta primer mix, a second PCR ran for roughly 7 to 12 cycles. MiXCR, applied by TCRdb to the 5' RACE reads, yields one record per CDR3 protein. In the table there are more than 450,000 distinct CDR3 sequences, about 26% of which are singletons. The sample also formed part of further work on T cells of mothers and their children.

Sample: blood. The receptor set was obtained from a boy aged 2 to 9 in good health.

The V gene is TRBV29-1, the J gene TRBJ2-2; D is possibly TRBD2 (5 bases). The CDR3 loop spans 19 amino acids. Trimming took off 6 bases at V and 5 bases at J, with 31 bases between the two ends. Per the germline V gene, CDR1 is SQVTM and CDR2 is ANQGSEA. The CDR3 spells CSVWLATSSSGAGTGELFF. The DNA for the CDR3 is TGCAGCGTGTGGCTAGCCACATCATCATCGGGCGCCGGAACCGGGGAGCTGTTTTTT.

A few counts support this clonotype. V usage is TRBV20-1 and J usage is TRBJ2-5; D is possibly TRBD1 (6 bases). This CDR3 is 12 amino acids long. V lost 6 bases and J lost 3, with 11 bases in between. CDR1 DFQATT and CDR2 SNEGSKA come from the germline V gene (reference sequence). CDR3 DNA sequence: TGCAGTGCCAGGACAGAGAAAGAGACCCAGTACTTC. This encodes CSARTEKETQYF.

The chain is built from TRBV6-5 and TRBJ2-5; TRBD1 might be the D (8 bases). The CDR3 consists of 16 residues. V was shortened by 6 bases and J by 1 base, with 18 bases between the two germline ends. Germline V gene sequence: CDR1 MNHEY, CDR2 SVGAGI. This CDR3 is CASSLIQGGGQETQYF. CDR3 coding DNA: TGTGCCAGCAGCCTAATACAGGGGGGGGGCCAAGAGACCCAGTACTTC.

J is TRBJ1-4 and V is TRBV20-1, with 7 bases that match TRBD1. V lost 1 base to trimming and J lost 4 bases; unmatched junction nucleotides: 9. The CDR3 has 16 amino acids. Germline loops: CDR1 DFQATT, CDR2 SNEGSKA (reference sequence). CDR3 DNA: TGCAGTGCTAGAGCCCTCGGACAGGCGGTTAATGAAAAACTGTTTTTT. Translated: CSARALGQAVNEKLFF.

The V and J genes are TRBV20-1 and TRBJ2-7; possibly TRBD2 for D (5 bases). The V and J ends lost 3 bases and 5 bases respectively, with 20 bases between them. Germline CDR1 reads DFQATT; CDR2 reads SNEGSKA (reference sequence). This CDR3 is built from 15 residues. The CDR3 DNA sequence: TGCAGTGCTAGGGCTTTGGCAGTGCTTAGCGACGAGCAGTACTTC. This codes for CSARALAVLSDEQYF.

The sample holds a few counts of this clonotype. V and J are TRBV18 and TRBJ2-3; D remains ambiguous. The CDR3 runs 15 residues. CDR1 is KGHSH, CDR2 LQKENI, per germline. Trimming pared 3 bases from V and 0 bases from J, leaving 10 bases between. CDR3 coding DNA: TGTGCCAGCTCACCGGGCCGAACTAGCACAGATACGCAGTATTTT. It translates to CASSPGRTSTDTQYF. The full variable domain, in which reference TRBV18 and TRBJ2-3 provide the parts outside the CDR3, is NAGVMQNPRHLVRRRGQEARLRCSPMKGHSHVYWYRQLPEEGLKFMVYLQKENIIDESGMPKERFSAEFPKEGPSILRIQQVVRGDSAAYFCASSPGRTSTDTQYFGPGTRLTVL.

This chain links TRBV20-1 with TRBJ1-5; D not resolved. The V and J ends lost 0 bases and 6 bases respectively, with 15 bases between them. The CDR3 length is 15 residues. Germline CDR1 and CDR2: DFQATT and SNEGSKA (reference sequence). The CDR3 DNA sequence: TGCAGTGCTAGAGAGTACGGGAGTTTAGTTCAGCCCCAGCATTTT. This sequence encodes CSAREYGSLVQPQHF.

The CDR3 DNA is TGCAGTGCTACCAGTACGTCGGAAGCCAAAAACATTCAGTACTTC. Amino acid sequence: CSATSTSEAKNIQYF. The rearrangement links TRBV20-1 to TRBJ2-4; the D is unclear. The V and J ends lost 4 bases and 0 bases respectively, with 13 bases between them. The CDR3 sequence is 15 residues long. Germline values: CDR1 DFQATT, CDR2 SNEGSKA (reference sequence).

This chain uses TRBV20-1 with TRBJ2-3; weak D call: TRBD1 (5 bases). CDR3 size: 15 residues. Trimming pared 6 bases from V and 3 bases from J, leaving 19 bases between. Germline CDR1 is DFQATT and CDR2 is SNEGSKA (reference sequence). In nucleotides, the CDR3 is TGCAGTGCCCCAACGACAGTTTTTGGGACAGATACGCAGTATTTT. As protein: CSAPTTVFGTDTQYF.

The chain recombines TRBV11-2 with TRBJ2-7; 9 nucleotides align to TRBD2. The CDR3 spans 17 residues. V lost 2 bases to trimming and J lost 5 bases; unmatched junction nucleotides: 13. Germline V CDR1 and CDR2: SGHAT, FQNNGV. The chain's CDR3 is CASSLWGVSSGTHEQYF. The CDR3 DNA reads as TGTGCCAGCAGCTTATGGGGGGTGTCTAGCGGGACTCACGAGCAGTACTTC.

This clonotype has just one count. The chain joins TRBV12-3 or TRBV12-4 to TRBJ1-2; D is unclear. The CDR3 is 14 amino acids. V gave up 3 bases and J gave up 3 bases, with 11 bases separating them. The CDR3 loop reads CASSFMGSYYGYTF. The CDR3 DNA follows: TGTGCCAGCAGTTTTATGGGATCCTACTATGGCTACACCTTC.

The CDR3 DNA reads TGTGCCAGCAGTGAATACTGGGGGGAAGGGAGAGGAAACTATGGCTACACCTTC. Its protein product is CASSEYWGEGRGNYGYTF. The rearrangement uses TRBV25-1 and TRBJ1-2, with D maybe TRBD1 (5 bases). The CDR3 loop spans 18 amino acids. The V and J ends lost 0 bases and 2 bases respectively, with 19 bases between them. Germline V CDR1 and CDR2: MGHDK, SYGVNS.

The rearrangement joins TRBV5-1 to TRBJ2-1; tentatively, D is TRBD1 (5 bases). The CDR3 sequence is 16 residues long. With 1 base removed from V and 5 bases from J, the gap between germline ends came to 16 bases. Looked up from germline, CDR1 is SGHRS and CDR2 is YFSETQ. CDR3 residues: CASSLPFLGVHNEQFF. CDR3 DNA sequence: TGCGCCAGCAGCTTGCCATTTTTAGGGGTCCACAATGAGCAGTTCTTC.

In this sample, this clonotype turned up a few times. J is TRBJ2-3 and V is TRBV10-1; TRBD2 is a possible D gene (5 bases). CDR1 and CDR2 (germline): WNHNN, SYGVQD (reference sequence). The CDR3 has 11 residues. Trimming left V 7 bases short and J 4 bases short, with 6 bases between. The CDR3, as DNA: TGCGCCAGCATCGGGGCAGATACGCAGTATTTT. Translating it yields CASIGADTQYF.

This clonotype came up a few times. This chain connects TRBV6-2 or TRBV6-3 to TRBJ1-6, with TRBD1 identical over 9 bases. Germline CDR1 reads MNHEY; CDR2 reads SVGEGT. Unmatched junction bases numbered 7, after V lost 6 bases and J lost 7 bases. The CDR3 has 15 amino acids. This CDR3 is CASSRGQGSNSPLHF. CDR3 nucleotide sequence: TGTGCCAGCAGCCGGGGACAGGGAAGCAATTCACCCCTCCACTTT.

The rearrangement uses TRBV7-2 and TRBJ2-5; a possible D gene is TRBD2 (5 bases). Trimming took off 1 base at V and 4 bases at J, with 10 bases between the two ends. This CDR3 contains 14 residues. Germline lookup yields CDR1 SGHTA and CDR2 FQGNSA. CDR3 amino acids: CASSLGWGVETQYF. CDR3 coding DNA: TGTGCCAGCAGCTTAGGGTGGGGAGTAGAGACCCAGTACTTC.

This clonotype was counted many times. The chain uses TRBV6-2 or TRBV6-3 and TRBJ2-1; TRBD2 might be the D (6 bases). The CDR3 runs to 15 residues. Trimming pared 1 base from V and 2 bases from J, leaving 9 bases between. Germline CDR1 and CDR2: MNHEY and SVGEGT. The CDR3 DNA follows: TGTGCCAGCAGTTACTTAGGAGGGGCCTACAATGAGCAGTTCTTC. It translates to CASSYLGGAYNEQFF.

This clonotype turned up a few times. The chain carries TRBV5-6 and TRBJ2-4; 7 bases agree with TRBD1. The germline V gene encodes CDR1 SGHDT and CDR2 YYEEEE. The length of the CDR3 is 16 residues. The V segment lost 4 bases and the J segment 1 base; nucleotides outside the gene matches: 8. The CDR3 DNA follows: TGTGCCAGCAGCAAACAGGGGTCTATGGCCAAAAACATTCAGTACTTC. It codes for CASSKQGSMAKNIQYF.

This clonotype was detected only a few times. The rearrangement links TRBV27 to TRBJ2-5; TRBD1 matches 9 bases. Trimming took 4 bases from V and 5 from J; bases not matched to a gene: 5. The CDR3 is made up of 14 amino acids. Germline lookup yields CDR1 MNHEY and CDR2 SMNVEV (reference sequence). The CDR3 nucleotides are TGTGCCAGCAGTTCCGGACAGGGGAAGGAGACCCAGTACTTC. Translation gives CASSSGQGKETQYF.

The table lists this clonotype with a few counts. The V gene is TRBV29-1, the J gene TRBJ2-6, with a tentative D call TRBD1 (6 bases). V was shortened by 3 bases and J by 0 bases, with 12 bases between the two germline ends. Germline CDR1 and CDR2: SQVTM and ANQGSEA. This CDR3 comprises 16 residues. Here the CDR3 reads CSVDPGHHSGANVLTF. The DNA for the CDR3 is TGCAGCGTTGACCCGGGACATCACTCTGGGGCCAACGTCCTGACTTTC.

This clonotype has a handful of counts. The chain employs TRBV6-5 and TRBJ2-7, with 7 bases lining up with TRBD2. CDR1 MNHEY and CDR2 SVGAGI come from the germline V gene. Germline trimming cut 6 bases from V and 6 bases from J; bases unmatched to any gene: 5. This CDR3 is built from 12 residues. CDR3 sequence: CASSWEGREQYF. Here the CDR3 DNA reads TGTGCCAGCAGCTGGGAGGGCCGCGAGCAGTACTTC.

The chain carries TRBV4-3 and TRBJ2-5; the match to TRBD2 covers 10 bases. The end of the DNA aligns better with TRBJ2-1, so the J call may be wrong. CDR3 size: 14 residues. The germline V gene encodes CDR1 LGHNA and CDR2 YSLEER. CDR3 sequence (DNA): TGCGCCAGCAGCTCAGCGGGAGGGCCCAATGAGCAGTTCTTC. Protein product: CASSSAGGPNEQFF.

In its sample, this clonotype was seen a few times. The chain couples TRBV7-9 to TRBJ2-3; D is ambiguous. CDR1 is SEHNR and CDR2 is FQNEAQ in the germline V gene (reference sequence). The CDR3 extends over 15 amino acids. V was clipped by 5 bases and J by 4 bases, with 16 bases between them. The CDR3 region has the DNA TGTGCCAGCAGCCGGATTACGGACCGGGCAGATACGCAGTATTTT. Protein sequence: CASSRITDRADTQYF.

The table lists this clonotype with a few counts. A junction end diverges from the germline sequence, so it may reflect a read error. The rearrangement uses TRBV3-1 and TRBJ1-1; 7 nucleotides agree with TRBD1. This CDR3 spans 14 amino acids. Germline V gene lookup returns CDR1 LGHDT and CDR2 YNNKEL (reference sequence). In nucleotides, the CDR3 is TGCGCCAGCAGCCAGGGACAGATGAACACTGAAGCTTTCTTT. As protein: CASSQGQMNTEAFF.

V gene TRBV25-1 combines with J gene TRBJ2-5, with 7 bases identical to TRBD2. The CDR3 runs to 14 residues. Losses at the gene ends were 1 base for V and 4 bases for J; bases not matched to a gene: 3. The V gene's germline CDR1 is MGHDK and CDR2 SYGVNS. In DNA form, the CDR3 reads TGTGCCAGCAGTGAATGGGAGGGAGTAGAGACCCAGTACTTC. This sequence encodes CASSEWEGVETQYF.